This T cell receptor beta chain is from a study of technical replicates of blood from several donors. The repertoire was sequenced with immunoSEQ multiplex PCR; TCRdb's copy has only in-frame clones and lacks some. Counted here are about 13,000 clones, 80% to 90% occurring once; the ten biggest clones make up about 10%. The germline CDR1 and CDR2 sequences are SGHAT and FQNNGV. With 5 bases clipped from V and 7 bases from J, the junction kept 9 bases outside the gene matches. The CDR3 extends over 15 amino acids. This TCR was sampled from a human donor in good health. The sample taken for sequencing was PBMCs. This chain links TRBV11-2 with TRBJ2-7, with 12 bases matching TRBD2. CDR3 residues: CASSPGLAGLLEQYF. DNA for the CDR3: TGTGCCAGCAGCCCCGGACTAGCGGGGTTGTTGGAGCAGTACTTC.